What follows are 9 T cell receptor beta chains derived from one specimen sequenced in a study of early T cells in non-severe SARS-CoV-2 infection. Via MiXCR, TCRdb re-called the 5' RACE reads, giving one row per CDR3 protein. The table records under 75,000 distinct CDR3 sequences, about 13% of them present only once. Sequenced material: whole blood. These receptor sequences come from an adult who was a healthcare worker with PCR-confirmed SARS-CoV-2 infection or an uninfected control (not recorded which).

V and J are TRBV20-1 and TRBJ2-5, with TRBD2 matching over 7 bases. Germline-derived CDR1 and CDR2 are DFQATT and SNEGSKA (reference sequence). The trim removed 0 bases at V and 3 bases at J, leaving 7 bases unmatched. There are 15 residues in the CDR3. For the CDR3, the DNA is TGCAGTGCTAGAGATCTGAGACTAGCCGAAGAGACCCAGTACTTC. This codes for CSARDLRLAEETQYF.

The gene calls are TRBV29-1 and TRBJ1-6; 7 positions match TRBD1. CDR1 is SQVTM and CDR2 is ANQGSEA in the germline V gene. V gave up 3 bases and J gave up 7 bases; unmatched junction bases: 3. This CDR3 region has 13 residues. DNA for the CDR3: TGCAGCGTTGAGACAGGGAGGAATTCACCCCTCCACTTT. Translation gives CSVETGRNSPLHF.

This clonotype was recorded many times. The J gene is TRBJ2-1, the V gene TRBV29-1; D is ambiguous. This CDR3 spans 13 amino acids. The V end lost 4 bases, the J end lost 3 bases, and 10 bases lay between the germline ends. Germline V gene lookup returns CDR1 SQVTM and CDR2 ANQGSEA. DNA of the CDR3: TGCAGCGTTGTCCGGACGGACTACAATGAGCAGTTCTTC. Its protein is CSVVRTDYNEQFF.

Only a few counts were recorded for this clonotype. The rearrangement uses TRBV6-5 and TRBJ1-3; D might be TRBD1 (5 bases). CDR1 MNHEY and CDR2 SVGAGI come from the germline V gene. Trimming took 2 bases from V and 8 from J, leaving 7 bases between them. The CDR3 totals 12 residues. The CDR3: CASSYAGDTIYF. DNA of the CDR3: TGTGCCAGCAGTTACGCGGGGGACACCATATATTTT.

The CDR3 DNA sequence: TGTGCCAGCAGCCTAGAATACAATGAGCAGTTCTTC. It encodes CASSLEYNEQFF. This rearrangement joins TRBV5-4 to TRBJ2-1; D is ambiguous. From germline, CDR1 is SGHNT and CDR2 YYREEE (reference sequence). Trimming removed 4 bases from V and 4 bases from J, with 6 bases in between. The CDR3 spans 12 residues.

The chain carries TRBV11-2 and TRBJ2-2; D gene ambiguous. Germline V gene data show CDR1 as SGHAT and CDR2 as FQNNGV. The CDR3 covers 14 residues. The V gene lost 5 bases and the J gene lost 1 base, with 8 bases spanning the gap. The CDR3 sequence: CASSETGNTGELFF. The DNA for the CDR3 is TGTGCCAGCAGCGAGACGGGGAACACCGGGGAGCTGTTTTTT.

This chain connects TRBV2 to TRBJ2-1; a possible D gene is TRBD2 (5 bases). From germline, CDR1 is SNHLY and CDR2 FYNNEI. The CDR3 contains 11 residues. The V end lost 3 bases, the J end lost 11 bases, and 8 bases lay between the germline ends. The CDR3 sequence is CASSDRGQQFF. The CDR3 region has the DNA TGTGCCAGCAGTGACCGGGGTCAGCAGTTCTTC.

This clonotype was observed a few times. The chain's CDR3 is CSAGQGAHPTNEKLFF. CDR3 nucleotide sequence: TGCAGTGCGGGGCAGGGGGCCCACCCAACTAATGAAAAACTGTTTTTT. This rearrangement joins TRBV20-1 to TRBJ1-4, with 8 bases identical to TRBD1. CDR1 and CDR2 from the germline V gene are DFQATT and SNEGSKA (reference sequence). With V trimmed by 6 bases and J by 0 bases, 9 bases remained unmatched. The length of the CDR3 is 16 residues.

This clonotype was seen repeatedly, ten times or more. The J gene is TRBJ2-1, the V gene TRBV19; 11 nucleotides align to TRBD2. Germline CDR1 reads LNHDA; CDR2 reads SQIVND (reference sequence). Trimming removed 7 bases from V and 4 bases from J; junction bases left unmatched: 12. CDR3 size: 17 residues. The CDR3 here is CASNGGPTSGAYNEQFF. CDR3 DNA sequence: TGTGCCAGTAACGGAGGGCCGACTAGCGGGGCGTACAATGAGCAGTTCTTC.